The subject of this entry is one T cell receptor beta chain. The antigen is unknown. After removal of 5 bases from V and 0 bases from J, the junction contained 2 bases not matched to a gene. The CDR3 is made up of 14 amino acids. From germline, CDR1 is SGHTA and CDR2 FQGNSA. Sequenced by immunoSEQ multiplex PCR; TCRdb stores in-frame clones only, minus some. The sample records a few hundred thousand clones, just over 85% being singletons. This specimen belongs to a study of cytomegalovirus exposure and HLA in healthy donors. Study conclusions and caveats: Usually a TCR sequence was rare, but some public TCRs were found in many donors.

Specimen: PBMCs. This clonotype was sampled from a woman under 30 in good health and CMV-seronegative. The gene calls are TRBV7-2 and TRBJ1-1; 8 bases map to TRBD1. DNA of the CDR3: TGTGCCAGCAGCACACAGGGGGTGAACACTGAAGCTTTCTTT. Amino acids: CASSTQGVNTEAFF.